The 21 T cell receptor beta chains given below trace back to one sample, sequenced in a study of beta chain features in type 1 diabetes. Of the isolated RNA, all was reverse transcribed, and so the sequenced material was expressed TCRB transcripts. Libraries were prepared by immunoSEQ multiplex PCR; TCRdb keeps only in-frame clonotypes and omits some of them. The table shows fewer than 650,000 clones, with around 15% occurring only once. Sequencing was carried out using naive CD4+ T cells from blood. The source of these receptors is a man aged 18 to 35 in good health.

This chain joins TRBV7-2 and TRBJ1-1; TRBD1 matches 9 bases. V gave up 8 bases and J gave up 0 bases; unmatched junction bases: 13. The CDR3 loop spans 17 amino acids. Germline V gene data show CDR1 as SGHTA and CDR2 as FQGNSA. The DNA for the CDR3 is TGTGCCAGCGGGGACAGGGTTGATGATCTCATGAACACTGAAGCTTTCTTT. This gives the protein CASGDRVDDLMNTEAFF.

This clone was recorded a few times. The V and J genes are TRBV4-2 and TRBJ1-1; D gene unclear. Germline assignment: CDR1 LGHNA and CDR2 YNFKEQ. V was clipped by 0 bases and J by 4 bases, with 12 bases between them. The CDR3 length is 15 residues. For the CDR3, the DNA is TGTGCCAGCAGCCAAGATTCGGCGGGTGGCACTGAAGCTTTCTTT. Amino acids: CASSQDSAGGTEAFF.

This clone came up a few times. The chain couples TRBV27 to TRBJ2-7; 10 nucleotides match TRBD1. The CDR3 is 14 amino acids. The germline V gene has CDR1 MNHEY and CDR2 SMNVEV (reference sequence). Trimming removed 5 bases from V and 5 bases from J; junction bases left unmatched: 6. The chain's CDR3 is CASSARQGANEQYF. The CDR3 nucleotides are TGTGCCAGCAGTGCAAGACAGGGGGCAAACGAGCAGTACTTC.

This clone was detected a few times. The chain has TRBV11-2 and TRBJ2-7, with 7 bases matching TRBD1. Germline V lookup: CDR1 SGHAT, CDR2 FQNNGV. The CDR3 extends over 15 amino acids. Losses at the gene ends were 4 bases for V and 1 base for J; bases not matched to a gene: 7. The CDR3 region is CASSSIQGPSYEQYF. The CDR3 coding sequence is TGTGCCAGCAGCTCTATACAGGGGCCATCCTACGAGCAGTACTTC. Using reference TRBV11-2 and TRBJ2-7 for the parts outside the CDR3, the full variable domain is EAGVAQSPRYKIIEKRQSVAFWCNPISGHATLYWYQQILGQGPKLLIQFQNNGVVDDSQLPKDRFSAERLKGVDSTLKIQPAKLEDSAVYLCASSSIQGPSYEQYFGPGTRLTVT.

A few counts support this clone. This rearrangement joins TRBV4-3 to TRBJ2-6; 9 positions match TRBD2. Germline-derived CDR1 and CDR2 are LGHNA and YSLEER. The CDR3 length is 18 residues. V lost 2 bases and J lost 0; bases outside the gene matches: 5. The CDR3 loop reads CASSQLAGVRSGANVLTF. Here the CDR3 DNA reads TGCGCCAGCAGCCAATTAGCGGGGGTGCGCTCTGGGGCCAACGTCCTGACTTTC.

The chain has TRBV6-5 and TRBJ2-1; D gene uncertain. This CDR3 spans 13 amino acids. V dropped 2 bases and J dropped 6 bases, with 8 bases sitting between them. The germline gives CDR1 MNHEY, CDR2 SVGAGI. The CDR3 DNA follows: TGTGCCAGCAGTTACAGGGAACGCAATGAGCAGTTCTTC. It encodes CASSYRERNEQFF.

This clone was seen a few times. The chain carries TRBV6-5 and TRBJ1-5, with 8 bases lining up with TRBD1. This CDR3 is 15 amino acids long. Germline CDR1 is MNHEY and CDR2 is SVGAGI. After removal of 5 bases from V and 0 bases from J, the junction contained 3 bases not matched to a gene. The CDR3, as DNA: TGTGCCAGCAGTGTCCAGGGGGCTAGCAATCAGCCCCAGCATTTT. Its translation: CASSVQGASNQPQHF.

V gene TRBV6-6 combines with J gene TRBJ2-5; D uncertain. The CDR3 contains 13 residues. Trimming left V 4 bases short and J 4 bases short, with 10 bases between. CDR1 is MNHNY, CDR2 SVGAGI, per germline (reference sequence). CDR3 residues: CASSSMTRETQYF. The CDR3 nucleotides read TGTGCCAGCAGTTCCATGACACGAGAGACCCAGTACTTC.

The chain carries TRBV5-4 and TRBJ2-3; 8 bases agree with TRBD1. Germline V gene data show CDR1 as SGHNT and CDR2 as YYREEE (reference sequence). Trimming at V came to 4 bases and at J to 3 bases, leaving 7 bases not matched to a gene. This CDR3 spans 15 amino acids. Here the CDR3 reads CASSILTGETDTQYF. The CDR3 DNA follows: TGTGCCAGCAGCATCCTGACAGGGGAAACAGATACGCAGTATTTT.

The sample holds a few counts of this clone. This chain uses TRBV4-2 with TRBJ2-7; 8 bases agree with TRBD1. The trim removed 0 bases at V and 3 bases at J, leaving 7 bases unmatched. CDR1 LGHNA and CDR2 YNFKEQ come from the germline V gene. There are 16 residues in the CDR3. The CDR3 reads CASSQDSGTGRYEQYF. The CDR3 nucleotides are TGTGCCAGCAGCCAAGACTCCGGGACAGGTCGCTACGAGCAGTACTTC.

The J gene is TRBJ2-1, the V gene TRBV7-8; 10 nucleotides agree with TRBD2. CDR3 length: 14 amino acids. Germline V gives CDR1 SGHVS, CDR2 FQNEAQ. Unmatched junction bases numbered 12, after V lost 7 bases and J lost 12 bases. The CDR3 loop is CASTVLSGGARQFF. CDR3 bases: TGTGCCAGCACCGTGTTGAGCGGGGGGGCCCGGCAGTTCTTC.

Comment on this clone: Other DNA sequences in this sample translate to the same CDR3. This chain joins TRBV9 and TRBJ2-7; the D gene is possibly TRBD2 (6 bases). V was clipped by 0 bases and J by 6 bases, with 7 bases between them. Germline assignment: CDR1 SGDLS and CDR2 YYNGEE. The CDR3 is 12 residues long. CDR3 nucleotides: TGTGCCAGCAGCGTAGTCGGGGGCGAGCAGTACTTC. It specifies CASSVVGGEQYF.

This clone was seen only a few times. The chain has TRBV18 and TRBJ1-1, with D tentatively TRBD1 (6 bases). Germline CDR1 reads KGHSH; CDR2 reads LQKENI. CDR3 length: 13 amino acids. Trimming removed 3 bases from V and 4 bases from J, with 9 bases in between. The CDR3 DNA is TGTGCCAGCTCACCGGACAGTGTCACTGAAGCTTTCTTT. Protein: CASSPDSVTEAFF.

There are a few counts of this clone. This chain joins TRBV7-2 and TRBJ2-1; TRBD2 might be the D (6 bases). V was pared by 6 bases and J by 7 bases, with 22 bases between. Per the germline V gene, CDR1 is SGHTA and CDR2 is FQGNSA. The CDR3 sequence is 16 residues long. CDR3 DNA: TGTGCCAGCAGGTTCCTCGGAGGGCTAGGGATTAATGAGCAGTTCTTC. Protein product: CASRFLGGLGINEQFF.

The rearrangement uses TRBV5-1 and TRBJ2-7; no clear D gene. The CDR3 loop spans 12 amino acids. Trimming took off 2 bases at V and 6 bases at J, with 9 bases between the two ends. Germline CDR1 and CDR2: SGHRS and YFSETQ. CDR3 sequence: CASSFGLGEQYF. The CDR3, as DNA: TGCGCCAGCAGCTTCGGTCTGGGCGAGCAGTACTTC.

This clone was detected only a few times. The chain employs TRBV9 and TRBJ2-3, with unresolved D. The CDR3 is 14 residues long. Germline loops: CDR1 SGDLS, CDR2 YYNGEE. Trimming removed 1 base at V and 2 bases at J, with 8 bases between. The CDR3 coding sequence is TGTGCCAGCAGCGTAAACCCAGACACAGATACGCAGTATTTT. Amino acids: CASSVNPDTDTQYF.

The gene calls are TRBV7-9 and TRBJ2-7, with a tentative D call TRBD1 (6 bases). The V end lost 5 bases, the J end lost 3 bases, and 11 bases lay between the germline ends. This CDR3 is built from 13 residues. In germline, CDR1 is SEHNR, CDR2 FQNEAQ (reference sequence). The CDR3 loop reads CASSQRQDYEQYF. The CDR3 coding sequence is TGTGCCAGCAGCCAAAGACAGGACTACGAGCAGTACTTC. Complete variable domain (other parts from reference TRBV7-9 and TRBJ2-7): DTGVSQNPRHKITKRGQNVTFRCDPISEHNRLYWYRQTLGQGPEFLTYFQNEAQLEKSRLLSDRFSAERPKGSFSTLEIQRTEQGDSAMYLCASSQRQDYEQYFGPGTRLTVT.

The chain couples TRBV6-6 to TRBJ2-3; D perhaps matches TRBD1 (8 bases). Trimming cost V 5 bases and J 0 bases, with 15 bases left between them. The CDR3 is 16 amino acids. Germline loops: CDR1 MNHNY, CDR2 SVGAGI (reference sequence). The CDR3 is CASSRGDRPSTDTQYF. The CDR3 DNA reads TGTGCCAGCAGTCGGGGGGACAGGCCTAGCACAGATACGCAGTATTTT.

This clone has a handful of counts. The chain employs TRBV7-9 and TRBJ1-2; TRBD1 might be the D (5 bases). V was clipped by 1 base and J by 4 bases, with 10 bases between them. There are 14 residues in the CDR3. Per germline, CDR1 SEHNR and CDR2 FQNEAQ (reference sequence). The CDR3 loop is CASSLGQGFYGYTF. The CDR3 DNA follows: TGTGCCAGCAGCTTAGGTCAGGGATTCTATGGCTACACCTTC.

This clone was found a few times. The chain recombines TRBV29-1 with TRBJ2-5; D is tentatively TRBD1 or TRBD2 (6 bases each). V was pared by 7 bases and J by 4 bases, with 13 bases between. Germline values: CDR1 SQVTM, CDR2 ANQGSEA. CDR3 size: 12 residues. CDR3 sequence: CSAHRGRETQYF. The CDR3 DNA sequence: TGCAGCGCTCACCGGGGGCGAGAGACCCAGTACTTC.

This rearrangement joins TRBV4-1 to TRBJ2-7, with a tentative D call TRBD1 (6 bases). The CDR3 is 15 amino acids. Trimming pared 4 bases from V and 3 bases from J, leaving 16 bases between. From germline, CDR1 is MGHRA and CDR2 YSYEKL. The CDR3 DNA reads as TGCGCCAGCAGCCCATGGACAGCCGGAGGCTACGAGCAGTACTTC. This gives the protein CASSPWTAGGYEQYF.